This TCR beta chain comes out of a study of neurological immune-mediated disorders. Points from the study as a whole: HTLV-1-associated myelopathy had the most TCR clonal expansion, whereas multiple sclerosis had the least (lower than in healthy controls).

Germline values: CDR1 DFQATT, CDR2 SNEGSKA (reference sequence). V dropped 1 base and J dropped 3 bases, with 22 bases sitting between them. This CDR3 has 19 amino acids. Time point: longitudinal time-point 3. PBMCs stored at -80 C, 2 million in total, were the source of the unsorted libraries. Synthesis of cDNA was performed by 5'RACE using 10-nucleotide random UMIs. TCRdb re-called the 5' RACE reads through MiXCR, storing one row per CDR3 protein. The repertoire holds about 53,000 distinct CDR3 sequences, with roughly 8% as singletons. This clonotype was seen a handful of times. Its antigen is still unknown.

Sequenced: PBMCs. V usage is TRBV20-1 and J usage is TRBJ1-6, with D tentatively TRBD1 (5 bases). This clonotype originated in a woman aged 40 to 50 in good health. CDR3 nucleotides: TGCAGTGCTAGAGCGTTTGGGACCCGCCGGGATCTCTATAATTCACCCCTCCACTTT. This gives the protein CSARAFGTRRDLYNSPLHF.